This T cell receptor (beta chain) was documented in a study of blood T cell repertoires in COVID-19. Study context: Acute and convalescent COVID-19 specimens originated in the United States, Italy and Spain. PBMCs, B-cell-depleted T cells, or T cells provided the cDNA or gDNA that made up the material.

Germline V gene sequence: CDR1 MNHEY, CDR2 SMNVEV (reference sequence). V lost 5 bases, J lost 4 bases, and 9 bases stayed unmatched. CDR3 length: 15 amino acids. Under the authors' procedure: Amplification of reference gene primers was used by the study to estimate nucleated cell counts. Here immunoSEQ multiplex PCR was the method, and the copy in TCRdb shows in-frame clones only, minus some. From that table come the V and J calls and clone size; the DNA was used to work out D and trimming. The data contain approximately 150,000 clones, around 82% of them singletons. The receptor comes from a man aged 60 to 75 with acute or convalescent COVID-19. Sequenced sample: peripheral blood. This chain links TRBV27 with TRBJ1-2; TRBD1 aligns across 8 bases. This chain's CDR3 is CASSNNRGWVYGYTF. CDR3 DNA: TGTGCCAGCAGTAATAACAGGGGGTGGGTCTATGGCTACACCTTC.